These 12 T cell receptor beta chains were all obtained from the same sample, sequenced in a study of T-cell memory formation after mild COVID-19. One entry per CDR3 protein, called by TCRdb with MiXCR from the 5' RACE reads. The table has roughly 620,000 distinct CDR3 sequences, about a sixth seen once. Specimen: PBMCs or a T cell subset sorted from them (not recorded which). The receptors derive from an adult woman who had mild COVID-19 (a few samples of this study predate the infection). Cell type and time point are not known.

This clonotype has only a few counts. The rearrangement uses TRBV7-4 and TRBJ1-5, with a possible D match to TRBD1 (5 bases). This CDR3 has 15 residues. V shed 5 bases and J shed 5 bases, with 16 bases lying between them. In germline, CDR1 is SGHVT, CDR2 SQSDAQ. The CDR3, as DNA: TGTGCCAGCAGCGCGGGAGGGGCTTCGGATCAGCCCCAGCATTTT. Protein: CASSAGGASDQPQHF.

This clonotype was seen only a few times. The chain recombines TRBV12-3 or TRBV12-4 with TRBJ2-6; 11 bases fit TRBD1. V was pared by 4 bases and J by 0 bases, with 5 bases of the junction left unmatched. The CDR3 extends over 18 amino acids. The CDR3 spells CASSSAGTGGSGANVLTF. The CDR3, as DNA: TGTGCCAGCAGTTCCGCCGGGACAGGGGGCTCTGGGGCCAACGTCCTGACTTTC.

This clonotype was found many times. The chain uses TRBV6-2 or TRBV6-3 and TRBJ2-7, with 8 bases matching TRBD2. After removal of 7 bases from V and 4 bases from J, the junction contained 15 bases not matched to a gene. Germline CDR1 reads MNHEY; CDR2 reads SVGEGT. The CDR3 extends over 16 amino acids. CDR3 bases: TGTGCCAGCACTCCCCCTGGGAGCGGGAGACGTTACGAGCAGTACTTC. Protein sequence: CASTPPGSGRRYEQYF.

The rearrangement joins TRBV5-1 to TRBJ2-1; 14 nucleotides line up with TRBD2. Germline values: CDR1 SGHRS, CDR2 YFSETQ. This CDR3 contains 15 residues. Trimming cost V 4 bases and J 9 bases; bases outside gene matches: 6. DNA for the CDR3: TGCGCCAGCAGCGCCGGACTAGCGGGGGGACTTGAGCAGTTCTTC. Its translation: CASSAGLAGGLEQFF.

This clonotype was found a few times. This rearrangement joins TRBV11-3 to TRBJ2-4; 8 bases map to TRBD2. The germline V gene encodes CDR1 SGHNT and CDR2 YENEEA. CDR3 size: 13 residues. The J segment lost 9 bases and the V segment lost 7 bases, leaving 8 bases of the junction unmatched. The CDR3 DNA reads TGTGCCAGCAAATTGACTAGCGAGAGCATTCAGTACTTC. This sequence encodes CASKLTSESIQYF.

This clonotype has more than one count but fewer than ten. The chain's CDR3 is CAWNWGLSSYEQYF. As DNA, the CDR3 is TGTGCCTGGAATTGGGGGTTAAGCTCCTACGAGCAGTACTTC. The V gene is TRBV30, the J gene TRBJ2-7, with D perhaps being TRBD1 or TRBD2 (5 bases each). This CDR3 comprises 14 residues. Trimming removed 4 bases from V and 0 bases from J, with 13 bases in between. The germline CDR1 and CDR2 sequences are GTSNPN and SVGIG (reference sequence).

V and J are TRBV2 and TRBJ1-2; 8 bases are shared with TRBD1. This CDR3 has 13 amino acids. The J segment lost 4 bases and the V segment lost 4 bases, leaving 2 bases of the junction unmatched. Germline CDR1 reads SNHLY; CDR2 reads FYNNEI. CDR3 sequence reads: CASSGRGLYGYTF. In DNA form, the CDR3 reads TGTGCCAGCAGTGGCAGGGGGCTCTATGGCTACACCTTC. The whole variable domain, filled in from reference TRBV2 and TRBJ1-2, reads EPEVTQTPSHQVTQMGQEVILRCVPISNHLYFYWYRQILGQKVEFLVSFYNNEISEKSEIFDDQFSVERPDGSNFTLKIRSTKLEDSAMYFCASSGRGLYGYTFGSGTRLTVV.

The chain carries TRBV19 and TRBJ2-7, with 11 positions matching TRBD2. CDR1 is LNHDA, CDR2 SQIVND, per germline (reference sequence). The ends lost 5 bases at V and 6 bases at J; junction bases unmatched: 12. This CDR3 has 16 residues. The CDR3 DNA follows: TGTGCCAGTAGTTTTTCTAGCGGGAGGCTCTCCCTCGAGCAGTACTTC. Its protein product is CASSFSSGRLSLEQYF. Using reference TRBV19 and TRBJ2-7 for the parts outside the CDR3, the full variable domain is DGGITQSPKYLFRKEGQNVTLSCEQNLNHDAMYWYRQDPGQGLRLIYYSQIVNDFQKGDIAEGYSVSREKKESFPLTVTSAQKNPTAFYLCASSFSSGRLSLEQYFGPGTRLTVT.

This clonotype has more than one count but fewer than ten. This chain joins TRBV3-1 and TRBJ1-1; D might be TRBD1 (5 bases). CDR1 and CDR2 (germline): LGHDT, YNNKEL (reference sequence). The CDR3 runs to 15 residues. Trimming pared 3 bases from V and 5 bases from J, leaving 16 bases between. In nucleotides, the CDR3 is TGTGCCAGCAGCCATTCGCAGAGGCAGGGAACTGAAGCTTTCTTT. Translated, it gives CASSHSQRQGTEAFF. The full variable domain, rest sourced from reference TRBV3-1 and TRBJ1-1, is DTAVSQTPKYLVTQMGNDKSIKCEQNLGHDTMYWYKQDSKKFLKIMFSYNNKELIINETVPNRFSPKSPDKAHLNLHINSLELGDSAVYFCASSHSQRQGTEAFFGQGTRLTVV.

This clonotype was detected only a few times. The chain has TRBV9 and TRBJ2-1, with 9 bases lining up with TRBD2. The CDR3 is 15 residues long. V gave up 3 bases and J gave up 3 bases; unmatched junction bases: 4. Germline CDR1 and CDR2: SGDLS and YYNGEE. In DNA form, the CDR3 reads TGTGCCAGCAGCGCGACTAGCGGAGTCTACAATGAGCAGTTCTTC. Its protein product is CASSATSGVYNEQFF.

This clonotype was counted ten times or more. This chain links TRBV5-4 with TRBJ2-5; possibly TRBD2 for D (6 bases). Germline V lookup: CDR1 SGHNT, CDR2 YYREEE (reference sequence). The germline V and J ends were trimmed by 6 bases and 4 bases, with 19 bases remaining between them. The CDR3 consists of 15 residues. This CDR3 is CASTPGGQGGETQYF. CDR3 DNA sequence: TGTGCCAGCACCCCCGGAGGGCAGGGAGGAGAGACCCAGTACTTC.

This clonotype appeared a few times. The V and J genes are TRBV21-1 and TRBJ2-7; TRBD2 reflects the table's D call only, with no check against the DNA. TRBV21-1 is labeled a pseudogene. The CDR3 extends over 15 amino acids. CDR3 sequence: CASSSWKRGDYEQYF. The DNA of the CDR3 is TGTGCCAGCAGCTCTTGGAAGCGGGGGGACTACGAGCAGTACTTC.